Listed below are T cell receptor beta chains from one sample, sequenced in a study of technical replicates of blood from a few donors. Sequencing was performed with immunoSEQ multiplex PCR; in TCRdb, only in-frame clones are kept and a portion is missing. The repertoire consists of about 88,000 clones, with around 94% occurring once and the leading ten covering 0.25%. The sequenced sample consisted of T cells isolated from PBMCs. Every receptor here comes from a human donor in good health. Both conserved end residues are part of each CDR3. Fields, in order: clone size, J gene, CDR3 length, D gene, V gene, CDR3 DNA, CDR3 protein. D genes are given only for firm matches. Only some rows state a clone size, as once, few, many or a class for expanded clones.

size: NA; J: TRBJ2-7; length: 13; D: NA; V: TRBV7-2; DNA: TGTGCCAGCAGCTTAAGAACAGGGCGGGAGCAGTACTTC; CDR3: CASSLRTGREQYF
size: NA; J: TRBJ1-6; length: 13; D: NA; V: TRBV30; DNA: TGTGCCTGGGGCCGCCTGGCCAATTCACCCCTCCACTTT; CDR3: CAWGRLANSPLHF
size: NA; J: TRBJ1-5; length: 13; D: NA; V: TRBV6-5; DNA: TGTGCCAGCAGTACTAGTAGCAATCAGCCCCAGCATTTT; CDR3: CASSTSSNQPQHF
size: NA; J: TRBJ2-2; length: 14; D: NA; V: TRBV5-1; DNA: TGCGCCAGCAGCGTGGACAGCCCCACCGGGGAGCTGTTTTTT; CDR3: CASSVDSPTGELFF
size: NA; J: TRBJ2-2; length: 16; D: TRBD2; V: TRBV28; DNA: TGTGCCAGCAGTCCTCCGGGACTAGCGGGATCCGGGGAGCTGTTTTTT; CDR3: CASSPPGLAGSGELFF
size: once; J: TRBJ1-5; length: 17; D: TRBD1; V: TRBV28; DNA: TGTGCCAGCAGTTTATGGAGCAGGGGGCGGAAAGATCAGCCCCAGCATTTT; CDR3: CASSLWSRGRKDQPQHF
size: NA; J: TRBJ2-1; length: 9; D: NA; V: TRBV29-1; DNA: TGCAGCGTTGCGGGTGAGCAGTTCTTC; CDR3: CSVAGEQFF
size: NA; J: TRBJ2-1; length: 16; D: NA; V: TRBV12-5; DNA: TGTGCTAGTGGGACGGCCGGACTGGGAACGTACAATGAGCAGTTCTTC; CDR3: CASGTAGLGTYNEQFF
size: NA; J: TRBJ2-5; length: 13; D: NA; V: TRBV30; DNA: TGTGCCTGGTTCACCCCCGGGGAAGAGACCCAGTACTTC; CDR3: CAWFTPGEETQYF
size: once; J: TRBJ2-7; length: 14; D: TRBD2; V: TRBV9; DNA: TGTGCCAGCAGCGGGCGGGAGGACGTCGTCGAGCAGTACTTC; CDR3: CASSGREDVVEQYF
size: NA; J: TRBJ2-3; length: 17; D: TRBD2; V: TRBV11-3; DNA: TGTGCCAGCAGCCCGCCTTGGACTAGCGGAAGCACAGATACGCAGTATTTT; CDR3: CASSPPWTSGSTDTQYF
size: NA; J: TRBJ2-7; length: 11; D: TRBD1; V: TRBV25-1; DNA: TGTGCCGTTGGACAGGGGTACGAGCAGTACTTC; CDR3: CAVGQGYEQYF
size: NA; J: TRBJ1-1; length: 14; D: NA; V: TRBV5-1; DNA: TGCGCCAGCAGCTTGGTACAGGGAAACACTGAAGCTTTCTTT; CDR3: CASSLVQGNTEAFF
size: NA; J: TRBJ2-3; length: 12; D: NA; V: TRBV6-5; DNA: TGTGCCAGCAGATCCCAGTGGGATACGCAGTATTTT; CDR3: CASRSQWDTQYF
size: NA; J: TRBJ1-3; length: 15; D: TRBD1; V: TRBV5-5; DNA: TGTGCCAGCACACGAGGACAGGGGACTGGAAACACCATATATTTT; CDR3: CASTRGQGTGNTIYF
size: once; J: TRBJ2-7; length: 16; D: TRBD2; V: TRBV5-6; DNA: TGTGCCAGCAGCGGTGGAGGGGACGGGGGGGCCTACGAGCAGTACTTC; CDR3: CASSGGGDGGAYEQYF
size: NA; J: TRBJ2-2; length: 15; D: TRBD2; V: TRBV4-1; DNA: TGCGCCAGCAGCCAGAGCGGGGGGGATGGCGGGGAGCTGTTTTTT; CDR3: CASSQSGGDGGELFF
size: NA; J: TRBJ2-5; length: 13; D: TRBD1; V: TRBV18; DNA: TGTGCCAGCTCACGGCAAGGGGGCGAGACCCAGTACTTC; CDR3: CASSRQGGETQYF
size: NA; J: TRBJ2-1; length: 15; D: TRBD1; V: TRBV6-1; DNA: TGTGCCAGCAGAGCTGGACAGGGACGGTACAATGAGCAGTTCTTC; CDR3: CASRAGQGRYNEQFF
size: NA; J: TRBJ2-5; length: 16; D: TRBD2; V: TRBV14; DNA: TGTGCCAGCAGCTCCCGGGAAGCGGGAGGTTTAGAGACCCAGTACTTC; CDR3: CASSSREAGGLETQYF
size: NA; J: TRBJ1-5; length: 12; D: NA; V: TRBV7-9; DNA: TGTGCCAGCAGCAGGATGTGGGACATCCAGCATTTT; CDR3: CASSRMWDIQHF
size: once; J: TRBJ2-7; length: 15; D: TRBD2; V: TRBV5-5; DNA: TGTGCCAGCAGCTTGCGGCTAGCGGGGACCTACGAGCAGTACTTC; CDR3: CASSLRLAGTYEQYF
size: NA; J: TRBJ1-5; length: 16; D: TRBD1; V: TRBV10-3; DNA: TGTGCCATCAGCACTACAGGGGGCGAGAGCAATCAGCCCCAGCATTTT; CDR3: CAISTTGGESNQPQHF
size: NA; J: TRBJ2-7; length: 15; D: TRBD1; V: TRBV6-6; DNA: TGTGCCAGCAGTTACAACCTCCCGGACAGGTCCCTGCAGTACTTC; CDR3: CASSYNLPDRSLQYF
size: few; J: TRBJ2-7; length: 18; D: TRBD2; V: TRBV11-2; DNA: TGTGCCAGCAGATGGAAGGGACTAGCGGACTTATCGGGGTACGAGCAGTACTTC; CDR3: CASRWKGLADLSGYEQYF
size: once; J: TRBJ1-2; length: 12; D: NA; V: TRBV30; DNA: TGTGCCTGGGCCCCCTTAGGGGGTGGCTACACCTTC; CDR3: CAWAPLGGGYTF
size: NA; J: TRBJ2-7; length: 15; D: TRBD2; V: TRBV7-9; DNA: TGTGCCAGCAGCTCCACCTCGGGTGGGCGGGAGGGCCTGAATTTC; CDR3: CASSSTSGGREGLNF
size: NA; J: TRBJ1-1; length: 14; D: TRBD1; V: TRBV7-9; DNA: TGTGCCAGCAGCTTAAACGTGCAGGGGGCGAGAGCTTTCTTT; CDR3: CASSLNVQGARAFF
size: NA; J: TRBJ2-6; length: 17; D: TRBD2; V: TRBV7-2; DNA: TGTGCCAGCAGCCCCTCCGGGAGGCTCTCTGGGGCCAACGTCCTGACTTTC; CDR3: CASSPSGRLSGANVLTF
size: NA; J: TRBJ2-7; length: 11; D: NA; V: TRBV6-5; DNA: TGTGCCAGCATGGCTGGGGCCGAGCAGTACTTC; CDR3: CASMAGAEQYF
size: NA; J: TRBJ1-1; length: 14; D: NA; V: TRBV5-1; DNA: TGCGCCAGCAGCGCCAACAGACAGAACACTGAAGCTTTCTTT; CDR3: CASSANRQNTEAFF
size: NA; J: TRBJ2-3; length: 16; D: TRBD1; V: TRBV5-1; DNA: TGCGCCAGCAGCTCCCGACGGACAGGGATCACAGATACGCAGTATTTT; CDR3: CASSSRRTGITDTQYF
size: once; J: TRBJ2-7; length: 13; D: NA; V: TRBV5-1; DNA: TGCGCCAGTCGTCGACAGGATGACTACGAGCAGTACTTC; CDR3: CASRRQDDYEQYF
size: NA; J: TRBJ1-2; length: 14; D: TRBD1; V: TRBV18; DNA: TGTGCCAGCTCACCAGACAGGGGCGCGCGGGGCTACACCTTC; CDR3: CASSPDRGARGYTF
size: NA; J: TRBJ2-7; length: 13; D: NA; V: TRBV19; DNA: TGTGCCAGTAGTATGTCCAGGGCAGGAGAGCAGTACTTC; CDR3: CASSMSRAGEQYF
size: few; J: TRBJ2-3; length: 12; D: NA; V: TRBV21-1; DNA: TGTGCCAGCAGCAAAGCCGGGGATACGCAGTATTTT; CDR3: CASSKAGDTQYF
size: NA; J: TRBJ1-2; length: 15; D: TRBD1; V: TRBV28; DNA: TGTGCCAGCAGTCCCGCCGACAGGGAAAGCTATGGCTACACCTTC; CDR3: CASSPADRESYGYTF
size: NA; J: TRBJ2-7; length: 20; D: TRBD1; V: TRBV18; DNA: TGTGCCAGCTCAAAACAACCGGCGGGGTACCGGGACAGGTTCTCCTACGAGCAGTACTTC; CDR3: CASSKQPAGYRDRFSYEQYF
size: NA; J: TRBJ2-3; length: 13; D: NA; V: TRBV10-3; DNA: TGTGCCATCAGTGAGTTCGTCGGAGATACGCAGTATTTT; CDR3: CAISEFVGDTQYF
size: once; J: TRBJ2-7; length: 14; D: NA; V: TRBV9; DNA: TGTGCCAGCAGTGGGGGCGTGAGCTCCTACGAGCAGTACTTC; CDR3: CASSGGVSSYEQYF
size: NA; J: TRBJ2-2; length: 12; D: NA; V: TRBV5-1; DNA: TGCGCCAGCGGGCAGGAGGCCGGGGAGCTGTTTTTT; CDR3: CASGQEAGELFF
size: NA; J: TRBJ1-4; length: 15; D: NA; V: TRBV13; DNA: TGTGCCAGCAGCTCCCCGGGGCTCCGGGGGGAAAAACTGTTTTTT; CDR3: CASSSPGLRGEKLFF
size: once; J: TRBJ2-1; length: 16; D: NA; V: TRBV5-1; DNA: TGCGCCAGCAGCTTGTCCCGGGAGTCCGCCTACAATGAGCAGTTCTTC; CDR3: CASSLSRESAYNEQFF
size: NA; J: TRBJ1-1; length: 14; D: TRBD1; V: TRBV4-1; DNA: TGCGCCAGCAGCCAAGTGTCAGGGGGCACTGAAGCTTTCTTT; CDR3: CASSQVSGGTEAFF
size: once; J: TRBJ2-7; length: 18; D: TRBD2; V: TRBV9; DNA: TGTGCCAGCAGCGTAGGGACTAGCGGGAGGACGCCCTATTACGAGCAGTACTTC; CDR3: CASSVGTSGRTPYYEQYF
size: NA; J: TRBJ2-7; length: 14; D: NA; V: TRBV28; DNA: TGTGCCAGCAGTTTATTCCGAAGCCCCTACGAGCAGTACTTC; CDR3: CASSLFRSPYEQYF
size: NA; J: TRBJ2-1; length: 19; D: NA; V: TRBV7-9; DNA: TGTGCCAGCACCGTAAAATTCCCGGATCCCAGGGGCTCCTACAATGAGCAGTTCTTC; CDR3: CASTVKFPDPRGSYNEQFF
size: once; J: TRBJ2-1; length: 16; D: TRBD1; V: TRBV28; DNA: TGTGCCAGCAGTTTGGACGGACAGGGCTCCTACAATGAGCAGTTCTTC; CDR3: CASSLDGQGSYNEQFF
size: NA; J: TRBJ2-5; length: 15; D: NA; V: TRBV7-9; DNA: TGTGCCAGCAGCCCCGACTCCGTGGGCCAAGAGACCCAGTACTTC; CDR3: CASSPDSVGQETQYF
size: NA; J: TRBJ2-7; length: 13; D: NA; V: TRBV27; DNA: TGTGCCAGCAGTTTATCCATCAACTACGAGCAGTACTTC; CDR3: CASSLSINYEQYF